A selection of T cell receptor beta chains follows, all from one sample in a study of PD-1 blockade in classical Hodgkin lymphoma. This table comes from immunoSEQ multiplex PCR, and its TCRdb copy is limited to in-frame clones, with some not included. The sample has roughly 64,000 clones, around nine tenths seen once. The source was peripheral blood mononuclear cells (PBMCs), collected before the fourth cycle of nivolumab. These receptors all stem from a human donor with classical Hodgkin lymphoma. Each CDR3 is given with its conserved first and last residue. Each record gives: D gene, V gene, J gene, clone size, CDR3 protein, CDR3 DNA. A D gene is named only where the DNA matches it firmly. Size is stated for part of the rows, as once, few or many counts, or as a class when the clone is expanded.

.	TRBV10-2	TRBJ2-7	once	CASSEPGQYENTWTYEQYF	TGCGCCAGCAGTGAGCCAGGGCAGTACGAGAATACGTGGACCTACGAGCAGTACTTC
.	TRBV19	TRBJ1-1	once	CASSRGIGEAFF	TGTGCCAGTAGTAGGGGGATCGGTGAAGCTTTCTTT
TRBD2	TRBV5-4	TRBJ2-1	.	CASSLEGGGSYNEQFF	TGTGCCAGCAGCTTGGAAGGCGGGGGCTCCTACAATGAGCAGTTCTTC
.	TRBV7-9	TRBJ2-7	.	CASSSRGHMNYEQYF	TGTGCCAGCAGCAGTAGGGGACATATGAACTACGAGCAGTACTTC
.	TRBV12-2	TRBJ2-7	.	CASRLDLQREGPYEQYF	TGTGCAAGTCGCTTAGACCTTCAGCGGGAGGGCCCCTACGAGCAGTACTTC
.	TRBV6-1	TRBJ2-5	.	CAIDRRQETQYF	TGTGCCATCGACAGGAGACAAGAGACCCAGTACTTC
TRBD2	TRBV10-2	TRBJ2-7	.	CASSGEGRGHDEQYF	TGCGCCAGCAGTGGGGAGGGGAGGGGTCACGACGAGCAGTACTTC
TRBD1	TRBV5-8	TRBJ1-2	few	CASLDRGISGYTF	TGTGCCAGCCTGGACAGGGGGATTAGTGGCTACACCTTC
TRBD1	TRBV29-1	TRBJ2-7	.	CSVGREDRGEQYF	TGCAGCGTTGGTCGAGAGGACAGGGGAGAGCAGTACTTC
.	TRBV5-6	TRBJ1-3	.	CASSLAAVSGNTIYF	TGTGCCAGCAGCTTGGCGGCAGTCTCTGGAAACACCATATATTTT
.	TRBV7-9	TRBJ1-4	.	CASSLERVLATNEKLFF	TGTGCCAGCAGCTTAGAACGGGTACTTGCAACTAATGAAAAACTGTTTTTT
.	TRBV6-5	TRBJ2-5	.	CASSYRGWAQKETQYF	TGTGCCAGCAGTTACCGGGGGTGGGCCCAAAAAGAGACCCAGTACTTC
.	TRBV6-6	TRBJ2-5	.	CASSLGETQYF	TGTGCCAGCAGCCTCGGGGAGACCCAGTACTTC
TRBD1	TRBV6-1	TRBJ2-6	.	CASIQGASGANVLTF	TGTGCCAGCATACAGGGGGCCTCTGGGGCCAACGTCCTGACTTTC
.	TRBV23-1	TRBJ2-1	.	CASSQSGSGMFF	TGCGCCAGCAGTCAATCCGGGTCAGGGATGTTCTTC
.	TRBV6-5	TRBJ2-2	.	CASSPNTGELFF	TGTGCCAGCTCCCCGAACACCGGGGAGCTGTTTTTT
.	TRBV7-2	TRBJ1-5	.	CASSLDSGGNQPQHF	TGTGCCAGCAGCTTAGATTCGGGGGGAAATCAGCCCCAGCATTTT
.	TRBV27	TRBJ1-5	.	CASSFLGGGQPQHF	TGTGCCAGCAGTTTCCTGGGGGGGGGTCAGCCCCAGCATTTT
.	TRBV6-5	TRBJ1-1	.	CASSYSTGGEAFF	TGTGCCAGCAGTTACTCGACTGGGGGCGAAGCTTTCTTT
TRBD1	TRBV10-2	TRBJ2-1	.	CASNRDRARGAEQFF	TGCGCCAGCAATCGGGACAGGGCAAGAGGTGCTGAGCAGTTCTTC
TRBD2	TRBV28	TRBJ2-7	.	CASSVSGTSYEQYF	TGTGCCAGCAGCGTTAGCGGGACGTCCTACGAGCAGTACTTC
.	TRBV7-3	TRBJ2-6	.	CASSPLAIAGANVLTF	TGTGCCAGCAGCCCGCTAGCGATTGCTGGGGCCAACGTCCTGACTTTC
.	TRBV2	TRBJ1-1	.	CASTRDLNTEAFF	TGTGCCAGCACCAGGGACTTGAACACTGAAGCTTTCTTT
.	TRBV6-6	TRBJ2-1	.	CATLPPQNNEQFF	TGTGCCACCCTCCCCCCCCAAAACAATGAGCAGTTCTTC
TRBD1	TRBV2	TRBJ2-7	.	CASKKGQVPFEQYF	TGTGCCAGCAAAAAGGGACAGGTTCCCTTCGAGCAGTACTTC
.	TRBV10-3	TRBJ2-7	.	CAISEGGTSETYEQYF	TGTGCCATCAGTGAGGGAGGAACATCGGAGACATACGAGCAGTACTTC
.	TRBV7-2	TRBJ2-1	.	CASSSLRTTSYNEQFF	TGTGCCAGCAGCTCACTCCGGACCACCAGCTACAATGAGCAGTTCTTC
.	TRBV4-1	TRBJ2-4	.	CASSQDQSRALAKNIQYF	TGCGCCAGCAGCCAAGACCAGAGCCGGGCTCTGGCCAAAAACATTCAGTACTTC
.	TRBV5-1	TRBJ2-5	.	CASSLWWDTGLETQYF	TGCGCCAGCAGCTTGTGGTGGGATACGGGCTTAGAGACCCAGTACTTC
TRBD2	TRBV7-3	TRBJ2-2	.	CASSQGTSGNTGELFF	TGTGCCAGCAGCCAAGGGACTAGCGGAAACACCGGGGAGCTGTTTTTT
.	TRBV4-1	TRBJ2-1	.	CASSLWTEYNEQFF	TGCGCCAGCAGCCTTTGGACAGAGTACAATGAGCAGTTCTTC
TRBD1	TRBV2	TRBJ2-3	.	CASTGQGSDTQYF	TGTGCCAGCACGGGACAGGGCTCAGATACGCAGTATTTT
.	TRBV28	TRBJ1-5	.	CASSLGYGGNQPQHF	TGTGCCAGCAGTTTAGGTTATGGGGGCAATCAGCCCCAGCATTTT
TRBD1	TRBV9	TRBJ1-5	.	CASSVDRGQGENQPQHF	TGTGCCAGCAGCGTAGATAGGGGACAGGGCGAGAATCAGCCCCAGCATTTT
TRBD2	TRBV29-1	TRBJ2-5	.	CSVSATSGREETQYF	TGCAGCGTTTCCGCGACTAGCGGGAGGGAAGAGACCCAGTACTTC
.	TRBV29-1	TRBJ1-2	.	CSVALGGYTF	TGCAGCGTCGCCCTCGGTGGCTACACCTTC
TRBD1	TRBV6-1	TRBJ1-4	.	CASTPRGREKLFF	TGTGCCAGCACCCCCAGGGGGCGAGAAAAACTGTTTTTT
TRBD1	TRBV5-1	TRBJ2-5	.	CASSTGQGVGETQYF	TGCGCCAGCAGCACGGGACAGGGGGTAGGGGAGACCCAGTACTTC
.	TRBV28	TRBJ2-5	.	CASSHRLGETQYF	TGTGCCAGCAGTCACAGACTAGGGGAGACCCAGTACTTC
TRBD1	TRBV6-4	TRBJ2-3	.	CASSYRDRGTDTQYF	TGTGCCAGCAGTTACCGGGACAGGGGCACAGATACGCAGTATTTT
.	TRBV15	TRBJ2-3	.	CATSRDDDQGMTDTQYF	TGTGCCACCAGCAGAGATGATGATCAGGGGATGACAGATACGCAGTATTTT
.	TRBV7-2	TRBJ2-7	.	CASSLPGAGEQYF	TGTGCCAGCAGCTTACCGGGGGCTGGAGAGCAGTACTTC
.	TRBV18	TRBJ1-6	.	CASSPKTGGNSPLHF	TGTGCCAGCTCACCGAAGACAGGAGGGAATTCACCCCTCCACTTT
.	TRBV28	TRBJ2-7	.	CASSQGTRGEQYF	TGTGCCAGCAGTCAGGGGACCCGGGGGGAGCAGTACTTC
.	TRBV7-9	TRBJ2-5	.	CASSLIKEETQYF	TGTGCCAGCAGCCTGATCAAAGAAGAGACCCAGTACTTC
.	TRBV5-6	TRBJ1-5	.	CASQMRGEYQPQHF	TGTGCCAGCCAGATGAGGGGGGAATATCAGCCCCAGCATTTT
.	TRBV5-1	TRBJ2-3	.	CASSLSNEGSTQYF	TGCGCCAGCAGCTTGTCCAACGAGGGTAGTACGCAGTATTTT
.	TRBV4-1	TRBJ2-5	once	CASSSDATAETQYF	TGCGCCAGCAGCTCCGATGCGACCGCTGAGACCCAGTACTTC
TRBD2	TRBV5-4	TRBJ2-5	few	CASSLKLAGGETQYF	TGTGCCAGCAGCTTGAAACTAGCGGGAGGTGAGACCCAGTACTTC
TRBD1	TRBV25-1	TRBJ2-3	.	CASSEWTGDVQDTQYF	TGTGCCAGCAGTGAATGGACAGGGGATGTACAAGATACGCAGTATTTT
.	TRBV19	TRBJ2-7	.	CASSERTQSSYEQYF	TGTGCCAGTAGTGAAAGGACGCAGAGCTCCTACGAGCAGTACTTC
TRBD1	TRBV6-5	TRBJ1-6	once	CASRAGTAPNSPLHF	TGTGCCAGCAGGGCCGGGACAGCCCCTAATTCACCCCTCCACTTT
.	TRBV6-1	TRBJ1-5	.	CASSEWRISNQPQHF	TGTGCCAGCAGTGAATGGAGAATTAGCAATCAGCCCCAGCATTTT
.	TRBV19	TRBJ2-1	.	CASSKEGSYNEQFF	TGTGCCAGTAGTAAGGAGGGGTCCTACAATGAGCAGTTCTTC
.	TRBV6-5	TRBJ1-5	.	CASSGGLNQPQHF	TGTGCCAGCAGTGGGGGACTCAATCAGCCCCAGCATTTT
TRBD2	TRBV27	TRBJ2-1	.	CASSLNPLTSGVYNEQFF	TGTGCCAGCAGTTTAAACCCCCTCACTAGCGGGGTATACAATGAGCAGTTCTTC
.	TRBV4-2	TRBJ1-5	.	CASSQDWTDHQPQHF	TGTGCCAGCAGCCAAGATTGGACAGACCATCAGCCCCAGCATTTT